The clone carrying this T cell receptor (beta chain) was recorded at least ten times. The data belong to a study of blood T cells in healthy people across ages. The CDR3 has 19 amino acids. V lost 0 bases to trimming and J lost 2 bases; unmatched junction nucleotides: 7. CDR1 MGHRA and CDR2 YSYEKL come from the germline V gene. Then a second PCR, running roughly 7 to 11 cycles, was carried out with a sample-barcoded 5' primer and a J-beta primer mix. One entry per CDR3 protein, called by TCRdb with MiXCR from the 5' RACE reads. The sample has 600,000 to 850,000 distinct CDR3 sequences, 43% seen once. This receptor was taken from a woman in her fifties or sixties in good health. The sample taken for sequencing was blood. The J gene is TRBJ2-4, the V gene TRBV4-1; 13 bases align to TRBD2. CDR3 in amino acids: CASSQETSGGRWTKNIQYF. CDR3 in DNA: TGCGCCAGCAGCCAAGAGACTAGCGGGGGGAGGTGGACCAAAAACATTCAGTACTTC.